Below, 26 T cell receptor beta chains from the same sample are listed, as sequenced in a study of cytomegalovirus exposure and HLA in healthy donors. The protocol was immunoSEQ multiplex PCR, while the TCRdb copy is restricted to in-frame clones and leaves out a portion. The sample consists of approximately 230,000 clones, more than 85% of them appearing once. What was sequenced was PBMCs. Receptors were obtained from a man in his late teens or twenties in good health and CMV-seropositive.

The rearrangement uses TRBV5-4 and TRBJ2-7, with TRBD2 matching over 10 bases. V shed 5 bases and J 6 bases; nucleotides not matched to a gene: 5. This CDR3 contains 13 residues. From germline, CDR1 is SGHNT and CDR2 YYREEE (reference sequence). The CDR3 here is CASRSSGSPEQYF. For the CDR3, the DNA is TGTGCCAGCAGATCTAGCGGGAGCCCCGAGCAGTACTTC. The full variable domain, with the rest looked up from reference TRBV5-4 and TRBJ2-7, is ETGVTQSPTHLIKTRGQQVTLRCSSQSGHNTVSWYQQALGQGPQFIFQYYREEENGRGNFPPRFSGLQFPNYSSELNVNALELDDSALYLCASRSSGSPEQYFGPGTRLTVT.

This chain links TRBV7-9 with TRBJ2-7; 7 bases are shared with TRBD1. The CDR3 covers 15 residues. V lost 5 bases, J lost 3 bases, and 10 bases stayed unmatched. The germline CDR1 and CDR2 sequences are SEHNR and FQNEAQ (reference sequence). The CDR3, as DNA: TGTGCCAGCAGCAGGGCCGGGACAGCAGACTACGAGCAGTACTTC. This gives the protein CASSRAGTADYEQYF.

The rearrangement uses TRBV7-2 and TRBJ1-4; no definite D call. The V gene's germline CDR1 is SGHTA and CDR2 FQGNSA. CDR3 size: 16 residues. Between the trimmed V and J ends, which lost 5 bases and 0 bases, there was a span of 13 bases. The CDR3 sequence: CASSGRYSATNEKLFF. CDR3 nucleotides: TGTGCCAGCAGCGGGCGGTACAGTGCAACTAATGAAAAACTGTTTTTT.

The genes are TRBV7-8 and TRBJ2-1, with unresolved D. The germline V gene encodes CDR1 SGHVS and CDR2 FQNEAQ. The CDR3 covers 18 residues. V lost 0 bases and J lost 0, with 15 bases in between. The CDR3 region has the DNA TGTGCCAGCAGCTTAGCGATTAGCACAGAGGTCTCCTACAATGAGCAGTTCTTC. It yields the protein CASSLAISTEVSYNEQFF.

This rearrangement joins TRBV7-3 to TRBJ2-1; TRBD1 aligns across 9 bases. The CDR3 is made up of 16 amino acids. V lost 5 bases and J lost 8; bases outside the gene matches: 13. Germline CDR1 and CDR2: SGHTA and FQGTGA. The CDR3 DNA reads as TGTGCCAGCAGCCCACCGGGACAGGGCTCTTCCGATGAGCAGTTCTTC. Translated, it gives CASSPPGQGSSDEQFF.

This chain connects TRBV5-4 to TRBJ1-2, with unresolved D. The CDR3 spans 16 residues. The germline CDR1 and CDR2 sequences are SGHNT and YYREEE (reference sequence). The V and J ends lost 2 bases and 3 bases respectively, with 17 bases between them. The CDR3 bases are TGTGCCAGCAGCTTAGGTGGCCAAGCACTGGACTATGGCTACACCTTC. It translates to CASSLGGQALDYGYTF.

The CDR3 loop reads CSVVGPTGAERAGWSGYTF. DNA for the CDR3: TGCAGCGTTGTAGGTCCGACAGGGGCGGAACGGGCCGGTTGGAGTGGCTACACCTTC. The rearrangement links TRBV29-1 to TRBJ1-2; 8 bases align to TRBD1. The CDR3 totals 19 residues. The trim removed 4 bases at V and 7 bases at J, leaving 26 bases unmatched. In germline, CDR1 is SQVTM, CDR2 ANQGSEA. Filled out from reference TRBV29-1 and TRBJ1-2, the complete variable domain reads SAVISQKPSRDICQRGTSLTIQCQVDSQVTMMFWYRQQPGQSLTLIATANQGSEATYESGFVIDKFPISRPNLTFSTLTVSNMSPEDSSIYLCSVVGPTGAERAGWSGYTFGSGTRLTVV.

CDR3 DNA: TGTGCCAGCAGCACGGGACAGGGGAATCAGCCCCAGCATTTT. Residues: CASSTGQGNQPQHF. V and J are TRBV7-9 and TRBJ1-5; 10 bases are shared with TRBD1. The CDR3 contains 14 residues. The germline CDR1 and CDR2 sequences are SEHNR and FQNEAQ (reference sequence). The junction had 2 bases not matched to a gene; V was cut back by 5 bases and J by 4 bases.

This clone appeared a few times. The chain combines TRBV15 with TRBJ2-7; D remains unclear. The V end was cut by 4 bases, the J end by 6 bases, with 13 bases between. Germline values: CDR1 LNHNV, CDR2 YYDKDF (reference sequence). This CDR3 comprises 13 residues. For the CDR3, the DNA is TGTGCCACCAGCACGTCCCGGAAAGGCGAGCAGTACTTC. Protein: CATSTSRKGEQYF.

The genes are TRBV2 and TRBJ1-5; D is uncertain. The CDR3 covers 14 residues. The V end lost 4 bases, the J end lost 4 bases, and 11 bases lay between the germline ends. Germline CDR1 is SNHLY and CDR2 is FYNNEI. CDR3 in amino acids: CASSGLVRNQPQHF. The CDR3 DNA reads TGTGCCAGCAGTGGCTTGGTGCGAAATCAGCCCCAGCATTTT.

This chain links TRBV10-3 with TRBJ2-3; 10 positions match TRBD2. The germline V gene has CDR1 ENHRY and CDR2 SYGVKD. V was clipped by 4 bases and J by 3 bases; unmatched bases: 4. The CDR3 is 15 residues long. The CDR3 region is CAISARTSGTDTQYF. CDR3 in DNA: TGTGCCATCAGTGCCCGGACTAGCGGTACAGATACGCAGTATTTT.

This chain uses TRBV30 with TRBJ1-2; D gene ambiguous. The CDR3 loop spans 15 amino acids. CDR1 is GTSNPN, CDR2 SVGIG, per germline (reference sequence). With 2 bases removed from V and 6 bases from J, the gap between germline ends came to 19 bases. The CDR3 sequence is CAWSLTLAAHHGYTF. The DNA of the CDR3 is TGTGCCTGGAGTTTAACCCTGGCCGCCCACCATGGCTACACCTTC.

The chain uses TRBV28 and TRBJ2-7, with D maybe TRBD2 (6 bases). Germline-derived CDR1 and CDR2 are MDHEN and SYDVKM. The CDR3 runs 15 residues. With 2 bases removed from V and 0 bases from J, the gap between germline ends came to 11 bases. The CDR3 here is CASSLEGRSSYEQYF. For the CDR3, the DNA is TGTGCCAGCAGTTTAGAGGGGAGGAGCTCCTACGAGCAGTACTTC. The full variable domain, its missing parts supplied by reference TRBV28 and TRBJ2-7, is DVKVTQSSRYLVKRTGEKVFLECVQDMDHENMFWYRQDPGLGLRLIYFSYDVKMKEKGDIPEGYSVSREKKERFSLILESASTNQTSMYLCASSLEGRSSYEQYFGPGTRLTVT.

The V and J genes are TRBV18 and TRBJ2-7, with TRBD1 identical over 7 bases. V lost 2 bases, J lost 4 bases, and 5 bases stayed unmatched. The CDR3 length is 14 residues. The germline V gene encodes CDR1 KGHSH and CDR2 LQKENI. The CDR3 region has the DNA TGTGCCAGCTCACCATCGACAGGGTCATACGAGCAGTACTTC. Protein product: CASSPSTGSYEQYF.

The chain combines TRBV9 with TRBJ2-5; possibly TRBD2 for D (5 bases). The germline V and J ends were trimmed by 5 bases and 2 bases, with 16 bases remaining between them. Per germline, CDR1 SGDLS and CDR2 YYNGEE. CDR3 length: 15 residues. CDR3 sequence reads: CASSIGVQRQETQYF. The CDR3, as DNA: TGTGCCAGCAGTATCGGGGTGCAGCGGCAAGAGACCCAGTACTTC.

V and J are TRBV5-1 and TRBJ2-1; D may be TRBD2 (6 bases). Germline CDR1 SGHRS, CDR2 YFSETQ. The CDR3 contains 15 residues. V was trimmed by 4 bases and J by 0 bases, leaving 11 bases between them. CDR3 loop: CASSLQRVSYNEQFF. Here the CDR3 DNA reads TGCGCCAGCAGCCTACAGCGGGTCTCCTACAATGAGCAGTTCTTC.

The chain recombines TRBV6-5 with TRBJ2-7; D is uncertain. The germline CDR1 and CDR2 sequences are MNHEY and SVGAGI. The CDR3 runs 14 residues. V was cut by 0 bases and J by 2 bases, with 8 bases left in between. This chain's CDR3 is CASSYSRPPYEQYF. The CDR3 nucleotides are TGTGCCAGCAGTTACTCACGCCCCCCCTACGAGCAGTACTTC.

The chain uses TRBV6-1 and TRBJ2-7; the D is unclear. The V and J ends lost 6 bases and 0 bases respectively, with 9 bases between them. Germline loops: CDR1 MNHNS, CDR2 SASEGT. The CDR3 spans 13 residues. The DNA for the CDR3 is TGTGCCAGCAGATGGACGGACTCCTACGAGCAGTACTTC. Residues: CASRWTDSYEQYF.

This clone appeared once. The chain carries TRBV28 and TRBJ1-5; no clear D gene. Germline V lookup: CDR1 MDHEN, CDR2 SYDVKM. CDR3 length: 14 amino acids. V gave up 4 bases and J gave up 2 bases, with 9 bases separating them. The CDR3 nucleotides are TGTGCCAGCAGTTACCTTTCGGGCAATCAGCCCCAGCATTTT. Protein: CASSYLSGNQPQHF.

The chain links TRBV6-5 to TRBJ2-1; the match to TRBD1 covers 7 bases. The germline V gene has CDR1 MNHEY and CDR2 SVGAGI. The CDR3 length is 15 residues. Trimming took 6 bases from V and 3 from J; bases not matched to a gene: 8. The CDR3 protein is CASRNPGQNYNEQFF. The CDR3 DNA reads as TGTGCCAGCAGAAATCCGGGACAGAACTACAATGAGCAGTTCTTC.

The rearrangement links TRBV4-3 to TRBJ1-3; D is perhaps TRBD1 (6 bases). This CDR3 region has 16 residues. The V end lost 0 bases, the J end lost 4 bases, and 13 bases lay between the germline ends. CDR1 and CDR2 from the germline V gene are LGHNA and YSLEER. CDR3 amino acids: CASSQDRQVSGNTIYF. CDR3 DNA: TGCGCCAGCAGCCAAGATCGACAGGTCTCAGGAAACACCATATATTTT.

The genes are TRBV9 and TRBJ2-1; D possibly matches TRBD1 or TRBD2 (5 bases each). V was clipped by 4 bases and J by 3 bases, with 20 bases between them. This CDR3 is 17 amino acids long. Looked up from germline, CDR1 is SGDLS and CDR2 is YYNGEE. DNA of the CDR3: TGTGCCAGCAGCCCTACCCTAGGGGAGCCAGACTACAATGAGCAGTTCTTC. This sequence encodes CASSPTLGEPDYNEQFF.

The chain joins TRBV7-6 to TRBJ2-7; unclear D gene. Germline lookup yields CDR1 SGHVS and CDR2 FNYEAQ. V lost 1 base and J 1 base, leaving 8 bases between the germline ends. The CDR3 totals 14 residues. CDR3 sequence (DNA): TGTGCCAGCAGCTTAGAGGCAGGATCCTACGAGCAGTACTTC. It encodes CASSLEAGSYEQYF.

This rearrangement joins TRBV30 to TRBJ1-1; no definite D call. Germline V gene data show CDR1 as GTSNPN and CDR2 as SVGIG (reference sequence). This CDR3 has 13 amino acids. Between the trimmed V and J ends, which lost 5 bases and 3 bases, there was a span of 13 bases. CDR3 residues: CAWSRNYDTEAFF. The CDR3 DNA follows: TGTGCCTGGTCCCGTAATTATGACACTGAAGCTTTCTTT.

The CDR3 DNA follows: TGTGCCACCAGCAAGACCGGGACTAGCGGGAATAAAGATACGCAGTATTTT. Amino acid sequence: CATSKTGTSGNKDTQYF. The chain uses TRBV15 and TRBJ2-3; 13 bases fit TRBD2. The CDR3 has 17 residues. V lost 4 bases to trimming and J lost 5 bases; unmatched junction nucleotides: 9. Germline assignment: CDR1 LNHNV and CDR2 YYDKDF (reference sequence).

This clone was observed once. The V gene is TRBV6-1, the J gene TRBJ2-7; unclear D gene. Germline CDR1 MNHNS, CDR2 SASEGT. The germline V and J ends were trimmed by 6 bases and 0 bases, with 12 bases remaining between them. CDR3 length equals 14 residues. The CDR3 DNA reads TGTGCCAGCAGGGACGGCTTAAGCTCCTACGAGCAGTACTTC. This gives the protein CASRDGLSSYEQYF.